A selection of T cell receptor beta chains follows, all from one sample in a study of post-analysis software for immune sequencing data. TCRdb itself ran the PCR reads through MiXCR, one entry per CDR3 protein. The table lists more than 450,000 distinct CDR3 sequences, 34% of them singletons. The sample consisted of blood. The receptors originated from a girl aged 2-17 years with multiple sclerosis. CDR3s include the opening cysteine and the closing phenylalanine or tryptophan.

V	CDR3
TRBV7-9	CASGIGVTVEQYF
TRBV2	CASSVREETQYF
TRBV29-1	CSATPPGQGAGYSNQPQHF
TRBV15	CATSRDLSGQQDYGYTF
TRBV28	CASSYGPANEQFF
TRBV6-5	CASLSGSGKTQYF
TRBV12-3/TRBV12-4	CAGRYGTDYEQYF
TRBV20-1	CSATPRQILSRTDTQYF
TRBV7-6	CASRSEASYEQYF
TRBV25-1	CASAGQDADTQYF
TRBV20-1	CSATGQQEKLFF
TRBV20-1	CSARRRYEGSYEQYF
TRBV20-1	CSARRTSGQETQYF
TRBV6-6	CASTTGRGFQETQYF
TRBV5-1	CASSLAGGWQPQHF
TRBV4-2	CASSQFGALARQETQYF
TRBV29-1	CSVELTLSYNEQFF
TRBV29-1	CSAYRTTDTQYF
TRBV7-6	CASSLKSGQEPRALADTQYF
TRBV6-9	CASSRTEAEAFF
TRBV24-1	CATSDPTRAQPQHF
TRBV2	CASSRLLAGAQETQYF
TRBV29-1	CSVVGRSTDTQYF
TRBV4-2	CASSQGVTQETQYF
TRBV5-1	CASSWTGFPNTGELFF
TRBV5-1	CASSFQGDNTEAFF
TRBV20-1	CSAWGQNTEAFF
TRBV20-1	CSASGGFVNEQFF
TRBV11-2	CASSFTPGGGYGYTF